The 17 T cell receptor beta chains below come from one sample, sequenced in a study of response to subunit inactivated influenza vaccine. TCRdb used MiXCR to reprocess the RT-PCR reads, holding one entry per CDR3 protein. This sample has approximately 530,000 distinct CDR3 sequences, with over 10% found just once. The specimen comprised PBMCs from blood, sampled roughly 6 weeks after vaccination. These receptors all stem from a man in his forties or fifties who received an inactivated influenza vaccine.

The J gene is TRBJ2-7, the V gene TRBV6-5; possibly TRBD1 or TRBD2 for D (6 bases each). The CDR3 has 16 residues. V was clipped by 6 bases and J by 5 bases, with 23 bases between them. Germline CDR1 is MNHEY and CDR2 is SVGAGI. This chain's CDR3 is CASSYRPGALANEQYF. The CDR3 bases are TGTGCCAGCAGCTACAGACCGGGGGCGCTGGCTAACGAGCAGTACTTC.

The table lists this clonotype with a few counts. The CDR3 region is CASSLTGGVIYGYTF. The CDR3 DNA sequence: TGTGCCAGCAGTCTTACAGGGGGCGTCATCTATGGCTACACCTTC. This chain links TRBV12-3 or TRBV12-4 with TRBJ1-2, with 9 positions matching TRBD1. The V segment lost 5 bases and the J segment 4 bases; nucleotides outside the gene matches: 8. The CDR3 has 15 residues.

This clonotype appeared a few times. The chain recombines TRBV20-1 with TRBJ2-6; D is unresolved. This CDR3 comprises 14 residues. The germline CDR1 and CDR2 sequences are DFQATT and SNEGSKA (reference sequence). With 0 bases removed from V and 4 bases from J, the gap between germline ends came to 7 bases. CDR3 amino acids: CSARDRIGANVLTF. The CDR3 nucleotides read TGCAGTGCTAGAGACCGGATCGGGGCCAACGTCCTGACTTTC.

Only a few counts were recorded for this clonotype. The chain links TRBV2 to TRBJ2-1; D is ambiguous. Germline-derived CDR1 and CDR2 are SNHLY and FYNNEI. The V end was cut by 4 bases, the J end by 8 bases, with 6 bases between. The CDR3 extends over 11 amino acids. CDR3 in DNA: TGTGCCAGCAGTGCGATCCATGAGCAGTTCTTC. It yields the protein CASSAIHEQFF.

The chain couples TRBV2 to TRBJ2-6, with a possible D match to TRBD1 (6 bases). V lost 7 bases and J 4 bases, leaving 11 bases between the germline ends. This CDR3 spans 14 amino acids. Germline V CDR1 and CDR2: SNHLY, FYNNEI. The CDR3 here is CASNTGTGANVLTF. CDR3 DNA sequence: TGTGCCAGCAACACAGGGACCGGGGCCAACGTCCTGACTTTC. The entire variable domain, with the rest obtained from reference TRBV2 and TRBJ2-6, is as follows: EPEVTQTPSHQVTQMGQEVILRCVPISNHLYFYWYRQILGQKVEFLVSFYNNEISEKSEIFDDQFSVERPDGSNFTLKIRSTKLEDSAMYFCASNTGTGANVLTFGAGSRLTVL.

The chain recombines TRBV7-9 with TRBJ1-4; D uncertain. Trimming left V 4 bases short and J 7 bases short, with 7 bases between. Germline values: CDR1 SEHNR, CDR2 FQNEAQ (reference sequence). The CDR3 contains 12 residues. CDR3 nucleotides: TGTGCCAGCAGCTCGGGGTTTGAAAAACTGTTTTTT. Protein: CASSSGFEKLFF.

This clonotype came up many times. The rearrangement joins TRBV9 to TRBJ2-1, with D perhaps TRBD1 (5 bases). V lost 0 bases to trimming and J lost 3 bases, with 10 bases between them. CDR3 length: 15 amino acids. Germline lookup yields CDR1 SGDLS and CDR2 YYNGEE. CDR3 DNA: TGTGCCAGCAGCGTAGGACAGTCTCTCTACAATGAGCAGTTCTTC. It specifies CASSVGQSLYNEQFF. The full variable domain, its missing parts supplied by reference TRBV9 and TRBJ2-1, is DSGVTQTPKHLITATGQRVTLRCSPRSGDLSVYWYQQSLDQGLQFLIQYYNGEERAKGNILERFSAQQFPDLHSELNLSSLELGDSALYFCASSVGQSLYNEQFFGPGTRLTVL.

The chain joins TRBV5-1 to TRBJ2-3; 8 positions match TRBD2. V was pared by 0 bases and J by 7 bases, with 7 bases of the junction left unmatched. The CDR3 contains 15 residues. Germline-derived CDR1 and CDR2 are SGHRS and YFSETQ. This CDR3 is CASSLGSSGANTQYF. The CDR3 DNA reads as TGCGCCAGCAGCTTGGGAAGTAGCGGGGCAAATACGCAGTATTTT.

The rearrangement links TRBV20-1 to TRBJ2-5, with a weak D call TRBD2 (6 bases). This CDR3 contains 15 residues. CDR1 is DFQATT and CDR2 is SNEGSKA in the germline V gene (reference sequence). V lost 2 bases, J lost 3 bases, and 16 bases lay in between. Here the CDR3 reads CSARLGGNLEETQYF. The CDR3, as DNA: TGCAGTGCTAGATTAGGCGGGAATTTGGAAGAGACCCAGTACTTC.

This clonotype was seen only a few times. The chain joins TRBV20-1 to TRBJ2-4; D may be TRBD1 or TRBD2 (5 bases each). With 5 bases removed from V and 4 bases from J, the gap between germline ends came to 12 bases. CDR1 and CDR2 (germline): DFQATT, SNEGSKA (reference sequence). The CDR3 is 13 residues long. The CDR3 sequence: CSAEGPGKNIQYF. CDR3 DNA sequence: TGCAGTGCTGAGGGACCCGGGAAAAACATTCAGTACTTC.

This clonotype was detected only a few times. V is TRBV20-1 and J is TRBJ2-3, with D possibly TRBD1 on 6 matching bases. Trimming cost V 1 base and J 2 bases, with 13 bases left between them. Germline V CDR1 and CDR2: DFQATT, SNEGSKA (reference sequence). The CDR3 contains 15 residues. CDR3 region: CSARGTATHTDTQYF. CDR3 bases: TGCAGTGCTAGAGGGACAGCCACTCACACAGATACGCAGTATTTT.

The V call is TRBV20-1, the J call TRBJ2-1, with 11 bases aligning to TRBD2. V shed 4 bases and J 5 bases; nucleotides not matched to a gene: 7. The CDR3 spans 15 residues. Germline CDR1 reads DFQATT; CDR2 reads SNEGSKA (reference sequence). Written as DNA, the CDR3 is TGCAGTGCTATTACTAGCGGGGGCGCAAACAATGAGCAGTTCTTC. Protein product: CSAITSGGANNEQFF.

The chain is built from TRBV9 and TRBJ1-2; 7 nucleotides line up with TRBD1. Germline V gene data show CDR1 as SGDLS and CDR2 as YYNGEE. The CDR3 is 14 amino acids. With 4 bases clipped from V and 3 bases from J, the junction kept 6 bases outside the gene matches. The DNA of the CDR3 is TGTGCCAGCAGCTCCCTCGGACAGGACTATGGCTACACCTTC. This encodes CASSSLGQDYGYTF.

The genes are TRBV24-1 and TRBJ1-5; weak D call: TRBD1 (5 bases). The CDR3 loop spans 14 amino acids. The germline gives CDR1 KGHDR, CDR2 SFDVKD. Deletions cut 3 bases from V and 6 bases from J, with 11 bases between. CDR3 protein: CATSDRQGAQPQHF. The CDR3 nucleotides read TGTGCCACCAGTGATCGTCAGGGAGCTCAGCCCCAGCATTTT.

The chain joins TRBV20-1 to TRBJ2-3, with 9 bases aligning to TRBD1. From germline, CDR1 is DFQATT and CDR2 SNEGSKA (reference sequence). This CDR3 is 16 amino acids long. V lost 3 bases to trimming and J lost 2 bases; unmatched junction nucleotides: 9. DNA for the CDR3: TGCAGTGCTAGTAGTCGAGACAGGGGGTTCACAGATACGCAGTATTTT. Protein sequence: CSASSRDRGFTDTQYF.

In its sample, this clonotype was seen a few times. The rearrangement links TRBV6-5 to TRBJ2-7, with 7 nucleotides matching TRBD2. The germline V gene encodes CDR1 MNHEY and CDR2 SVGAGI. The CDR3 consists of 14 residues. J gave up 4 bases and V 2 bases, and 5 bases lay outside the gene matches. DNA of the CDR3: TGTGCCAGCAGTTACGGACGGGGAGGGTACGAGCAGTACTTC. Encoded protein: CASSYGRGGYEQYF.

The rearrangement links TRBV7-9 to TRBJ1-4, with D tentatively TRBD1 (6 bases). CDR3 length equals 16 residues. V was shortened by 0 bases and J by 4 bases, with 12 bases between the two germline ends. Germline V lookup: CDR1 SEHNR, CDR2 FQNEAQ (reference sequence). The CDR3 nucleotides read TGTGCCAGCAGCTTAGCGGTTACAGGGTTTAATGAAAAACTGTTTTTT. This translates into CASSLAVTGFNEKLFF.